This T cell receptor beta chain appears in the sequencing data of a study of siplizumab effects on memory and regulatory T cells. Study-wide points: Only a minority of proliferating CD4+ or CD8+ clones had an assignable naive or memory phenotype, with roughly 80-95% lacking one. Solely a minor proportion of alloreactive clones could be assigned to unstimulated subsets. The study found that siplizumab significantly reduced alloreactive sequences traceable to unstimulated CD4+ memory cells.

Turning to this clone: What it binds is not known.

The table came from immunoSEQ multiplex PCR; TCRdb's copy has only in-frame clones and leaves some out. The sample lists over 60,000 clones, more than 80% seen once, with approximately 30% in the top ten. Per the germline V gene, CDR1 is MNHEY and CDR2 is SVGAGI. V shed 10 bases, J shed 5 bases, and the junction held 13 bases outside the gene matches. The CDR3 has 14 amino acids. Input material: CD8+ T cells sorted from blood. The source of this sequence is a human donor in good health. This chain links TRBV6-5 with TRBJ1-2, with 7 bases identical to TRBD1. CDR3 DNA sequence: TGTGCCACCCGATCAGGGGGTTGGGAATATGGCTACACCTTC. Its translation is CATRSGGWEYGYTF.